This TCR beta chain was sequenced for a study of T cell changes during pregnancy in multiple sclerosis. The CDR3 covers 14 residues. Germline V gives CDR1 SGHAT, CDR2 FQNNGV. V gave up 4 bases and J gave up 7 bases; unmatched junction bases: 7. Clones were read by immunoSEQ multiplex PCR, and TCRdb kept only the in-frame ones, dropping some. This table has some 60,000 clones, approximately 90% appearing once. Material: peripheral blood from another person, used as feeder cells. This receptor was obtained from a human donor whose cells served as feeder cells for cultures in a pregnancy study. The chain combines TRBV11-2 with TRBJ2-7; 10 positions match TRBD2. In DNA form, the CDR3 reads TGTGCCAGCAGCTATTTAGCGGGAGGTGGGGAGCAGTACTTC. It codes for CASSYLAGGGEQYF.